The rows below give T cell receptor beta chains drawn from one sample of a study of tumor T cells in aggressive B-cell lymphoma. Clones were read by immunoSEQ multiplex PCR, and TCRdb kept only the in-frame ones, dropping some. The sample holds thousands of clones; about 90% are singletons and the top ten take 6.5% to 8.5%. The sequenced sample consisted of tumor tissue. These receptors originate from an adult with diffuse large B cell lymphoma. CDR3s include the opening cysteine and the closing phenylalanine or tryptophan. A D gene is named only where the DNA matches it firmly. Size is stated for part of the rows, as once, few or many counts, or as a class when the clone is expanded.

NA	TRBJ1-3	NA	TRBV20-1	TGCAGTGCTGGACAAAACACCATATATTTT	CSAGQNTIYF
TRBD1	TRBJ1-6	NA	TRBV30	TGTGCCTGGACCCGACAGGGGAACTCCTATAATTCACCCCTCCACTTT	CAWTRQGNSYNSPLHF
TRBD1	TRBJ2-7	NA	TRBV7-2	TGTGCCAGCAGCTTGGGACAGGAGGTGCAGTACTTC	CASSLGQEVQYF
TRBD1	TRBJ2-1	NA	TRBV29-1	TGCAGCGTTGAGACCGGGACAGGGGACGGGAATGAGCAGTTCTTC	CSVETGTGDGNEQFF
NA	TRBJ2-1	NA	TRBV12-1	TGTGCCAGCAGCCCCAGGGACAACTACAATGAGCAGTTCTTC	CASSPRDNYNEQFF
TRBD1	TRBJ2-7	NA	TRBV9	TGTGCCAGCAGCCCCCGGGACAGGGGTTCCTACGAGCAGTACTTC	CASSPRDRGSYEQYF
NA	TRBJ2-5	once	TRBV30	TGTGTCTGGGGGTCGGCAGGCAAAAAAGAGACCCAGTACTTC	CVWGSAGKKETQYF
NA	TRBJ2-1	NA	TRBV11-2	TGTGCCAGCAGCTCCGGACTTATAGGTTTCTTC	CASSSGLIGFF
TRBD2	TRBJ2-3	NA	TRBV5-1	TGCGCCAGCAGCTTGGTCGGGCTAGCGGGAGGATTAGATACGCAGTATTTT	CASSLVGLAGGLDTQYF
NA	TRBJ2-7	NA	TRBV5-1	TGCGCCAGCAGCGAGGGACTCTTCTACGAGCAGTACTTC	CASSEGLFYEQYF
TRBD1	TRBJ2-1	NA	TRBV28	TGTGCCAGCAGTTTGGGACAGCAAGCCTACAATGAGCAGTTCTTC	CASSLGQQAYNEQFF
NA	TRBJ1-2	few	TRBV6-1	TGTGCCAGCAGGAAACAGCTAAACTATGGCTACACCTTC	CASRKQLNYGYTF
TRBD1	TRBJ2-1	NA	TRBV5-1	TGCGCCAGCCGGGACAGGGGTGACTATTTGGGGCGGAATGAGCAGTTCTTC	CASRDRGDYLGRNEQFF
NA	TRBJ1-1	NA	TRBV18	TGTGCCAGCTCACCACCGACGGGTGCGAACACTGAAGCTTTCTTT	CASSPPTGANTEAFF
TRBD2	TRBJ2-1	NA	TRBV5-4	TGTGCCAGCAGCTTGGTGGGACTAGCGGGAGTATACAATGAGCAGTTCTTC	CASSLVGLAGVYNEQFF
TRBD1	TRBJ1-6	NA	TRBV19	TGTGCCAGTAACGACAGGGATAATTCACCCCTCCACTTT	CASNDRDNSPLHF
NA	TRBJ2-5	NA	TRBV11-2	TGTGCCAGCAGCACAACAGGGCTGTACCAAGAGACCCAGTACTTC	CASSTTGLYQETQYF
TRBD2	TRBJ2-2	NA	TRBV11-3	TGTGCCAGCAGCCTAGCGGGAGGGGTCACCGGGGAGCTGTTTTTT	CASSLAGGVTGELFF
NA	TRBJ2-3	NA	TRBV10-3	TGTGCCATACAGGGAGGCACAGATACGCAGTATTTT	CAIQGGTDTQYF
NA	TRBJ1-1	NA	TRBV6-5	TGTGCCAGCAGTCCCTTTATCTCGGGCACTGAAGCTTTCTTT	CASSPFISGTEAFF
NA	TRBJ2-5	NA	TRBV18	TGTGCCAGCTCACCGCAGGGGCAAGAGACCCAGTACTTC	CASSPQGQETQYF
NA	TRBJ1-1	NA	TRBV18	TGTGCCAGCTCACCACACGGGCCGGGGTCTAGCACTGAAGCTTTCTTT	CASSPHGPGSSTEAFF
NA	TRBJ2-1	NA	TRBV5-5	TGTGCCAGCAGCTGGGAGAGCAATGAGCAGTTCTTC	CASSWESNEQFF
NA	TRBJ2-5	NA	TRBV7-2	TGTGCCAGCAGCTTCTCCGGGGAGCGGAGGGGTTCGGGGACCCAGTACTTC	CASSFSGERRGSGTQYF
NA	TRBJ2-7	NA	TRBV7-2	TGTGCCAGCAGCTTATACGGGGGCGGGAGTGTCTACGAGCAGTACTTC	CASSLYGGGSVYEQYF
NA	TRBJ2-2	NA	TRBV15	TGTGCCACCAGCCGCTATACCGGGGAGCTGTTTTTT	CATSRYTGELFF